What follows are 14 T cell receptor beta chains derived from one specimen sequenced in a study of T cell responses to AZD1222 COVID-19 vaccine. Libraries were prepared by immunoSEQ multiplex PCR; TCRdb keeps only in-frame clonotypes and omits some of them. There are approximately 190,000 clones in the sample; about nine tenths occur only once, and 0.75% to 1% lies in the top ten. The sample in question was peripheral blood, obtained on day 0 of AZD1222 vaccination. The receptors here all came from an adult in good health.

The gene calls are TRBV23-1 and TRBJ2-3; D gene ambiguous. TRBV23-1 is sorted into the ORF group, with uncertain function. The V end lost 2 bases, the J end lost 0 bases, and 12 bases lay between the germline ends. The CDR3 covers 16 residues. The CDR3 DNA follows: TGCGCCAGCAGTCAAAACGGGCCTACTAGCACAGATACGCAGTATTTT. Translated, it gives CASSQNGPTSTDTQYF.

The J gene is TRBJ1-2, the V gene TRBV28, with D possibly being TRBD1 (5 bases). The CDR3 runs 11 residues. Between the trimmed V and J ends, which lost 2 bases and 7 bases, there was a span of 5 bases. Germline V gene sequence: CDR1 MDHEN, CDR2 SYDVKM. Here the CDR3 reads CASSLGTGYTF. DNA of the CDR3: TGTGCCAGCAGTTTAGGGACTGGCTACACCTTC.

This chain joins TRBV9 and TRBJ2-7; D uncertain. There are 13 residues in the CDR3. Germline CDR1 and CDR2: SGDLS and YYNGEE. Trimming took off 3 bases at V and 7 bases at J, with 14 bases between the two ends. The CDR3 protein is CASSDGSGREQYF. DNA of the CDR3: TGTGCCAGCAGCGACGGTTCCGGAAGGGAGCAGTACTTC.

The rearrangement uses TRBV12-3 or TRBV12-4 and TRBJ1-1; D gene uncertain. Trimming removed 2 bases from V and 7 bases from J, with 5 bases in between. The CDR3 has 11 residues. The CDR3 DNA follows: TGTGCCAGCAGTTTAATGGGTGAAGCTTTCTTT. Its translation: CASSLMGEAFF.

The chain has TRBV9 and TRBJ1-2, with TRBD1 matching over 7 bases. CDR3 size: 15 residues. Germline CDR1 and CDR2: SGDLS and YYNGEE. Unmatched junction bases numbered 6, after V lost 0 bases and J lost 4 bases. CDR3 DNA sequence: TGTGCCAGCAGCGTAGAGGAGGGGGCGCGCTATGGCTACACCTTC. Translation gives CASSVEEGARYGYTF.

The chain uses TRBV7-2 and TRBJ2-7, with D hard to call. V lost 5 bases to trimming and J lost 2 bases, with 7 bases between them. Germline V gene data show CDR1 as SGHTA and CDR2 as FQGNSA. CDR3 length: 12 amino acids. The CDR3 DNA follows: TGTGCCAGCAGCCCGTCCCCCTACGAGCAGTACTTC. This sequence encodes CASSPSPYEQYF.

The chain joins TRBV7-9 to TRBJ1-2; D not certain. The CDR3 loop spans 15 amino acids. V lost 8 bases, J lost 3 bases, and 19 bases lay in between. Germline V gives CDR1 SEHNR, CDR2 FQNEAQ (reference sequence). Here the CDR3 reads CASSLDPGSDYGYTF. CDR3 in DNA: TGTGCCAGCTCCTTAGACCCCGGGTCGGACTATGGCTACACCTTC.

The gene calls are TRBV5-1 and TRBJ2-7; D is possibly TRBD1 (5 bases). CDR1 is SGHRS, CDR2 YFSETQ, per germline. The CDR3 is 14 amino acids. The germline V and J ends were trimmed by 3 bases and 2 bases, with 12 bases remaining between them. The CDR3 is CASSSQGGAYEQYF. The CDR3 DNA reads TGCGCCAGCAGCTCCCAGGGCGGAGCCTACGAGCAGTACTTC.

This rearrangement joins TRBV10-3 to TRBJ2-1, with D perhaps assigned TRBD1 or TRBD2 (5 bases each). This CDR3 comprises 14 residues. Germline CDR1 is ENHRY and CDR2 is SYGVKD. Trimming removed 3 bases from V and 6 bases from J, with 12 bases in between. The CDR3 sequence is CAISEGTPINEQFF. Written as DNA, the CDR3 is TGTGCCATCAGTGAAGGGACCCCCATCAATGAGCAGTTCTTC.

This clone was seen just once. The V call is TRBV19, the J call TRBJ2-2; unclear D gene. V lost 8 bases and J 1 base, leaving 5 bases between the germline ends. Germline assignment: CDR1 LNHDA and CDR2 SQIVND (reference sequence). CDR3 length: 12 amino acids. The CDR3 here is CASHENTGELFF. The CDR3 DNA sequence: TGTGCCAGTCACGAGAACACCGGGGAGCTGTTTTTT.

The genes are TRBV6-2 or TRBV6-3 and TRBJ1-4; D is undetermined. CDR1 and CDR2 from the germline V gene are MNHEY and SVGEGT. The germline V and J ends were trimmed by 1 base and 0 bases, with 9 bases remaining between them. There are 16 residues in the CDR3. This CDR3 is CASSYFLSATNEKLFF. The CDR3 nucleotides read TGTGCCAGCAGTTACTTTCTAAGTGCAACTAATGAAAAACTGTTTTTT.

The V call is TRBV28, the J call TRBJ2-1; a weak D match, TRBD1 (6 bases). The V gene lost 6 bases and the J gene lost 10 bases, with 22 bases spanning the gap. The CDR3 has 15 residues. Germline V CDR1 and CDR2: MDHEN, SYDVKM. In nucleotides, the CDR3 is TGTGCCAGCAGACTATCGGGGACATTTGATACCGAGCAGTTCTTC. Translating gives CASRLSGTFDTEQFF. The full variable domain, its missing parts supplied by reference TRBV28 and TRBJ2-1, is DVKVTQSSRYLVKRTGEKVFLECVQDMDHENMFWYRQDPGLGLRLIYFSYDVKMKEKGDIPEGYSVSREKKERFSLILESASTNQTSMYLCASRLSGTFDTEQFFGPGTRLTVL.

The V and J genes are TRBV5-1 and TRBJ2-1; D unclear. CDR3 length: 14 amino acids. Trimming took 4 bases from V and 6 from J, leaving 14 bases between them. The germline V gene has CDR1 SGHRS and CDR2 YFSETQ. The CDR3 nucleotides read TGCGCCAGCAGCCAAACGGGTCCCCCCAATGAGCAGTTCTTC. This gives the protein CASSQTGPPNEQFF.

The gene calls are TRBV9 and TRBJ2-3; perhaps TRBD2 as D (6 bases). The CDR3 is 17 residues long. Germline V lookup: CDR1 SGDLS, CDR2 YYNGEE. V was clipped by 0 bases and J by 3 bases, with 17 bases between them. The CDR3 bases are TGTGCCAGCAGCGTAGGGGTAGGAGGGGAAAGGACAGATACGCAGTATTTT. Translation gives CASSVGVGGERTDTQYF.